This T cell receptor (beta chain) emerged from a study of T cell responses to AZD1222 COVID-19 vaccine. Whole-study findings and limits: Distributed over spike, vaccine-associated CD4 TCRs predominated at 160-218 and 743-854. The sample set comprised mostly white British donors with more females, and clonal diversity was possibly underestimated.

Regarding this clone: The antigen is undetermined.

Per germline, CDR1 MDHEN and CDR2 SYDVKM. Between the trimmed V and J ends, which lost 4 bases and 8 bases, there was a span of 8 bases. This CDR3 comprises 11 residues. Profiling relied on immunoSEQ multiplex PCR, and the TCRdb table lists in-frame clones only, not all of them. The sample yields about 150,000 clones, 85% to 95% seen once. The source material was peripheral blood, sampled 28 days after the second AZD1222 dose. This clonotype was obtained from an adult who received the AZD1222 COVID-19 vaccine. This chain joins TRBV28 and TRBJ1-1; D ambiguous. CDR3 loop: CASSSTPEAFF. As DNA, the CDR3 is TGTGCCAGCAGTTCGACCCCCGAAGCTTTCTTT.